This TCR beta chain is drawn from a study of beta chain features in type 1 diabetes. Overall study results and limits: Diminished insertions and augmented deletions at VDJ junctions characterized type 1 diabetes patients. Researchers report that Type 1 diabetes patients had moderately but significantly shorter TCRB CDR3s across all four CD4+ subsets.

With V trimmed by 7 bases and J by 6 bases, 11 bases remained unmatched. The CDR3 length is 14 residues. Germline CDR1 and CDR2: MNHNS and SASEGT. Expressed TCRB transcripts were sequenced after all isolated RNA was converted to cDNA. Naive, central memory and regulatory T cell samples averaged roughly 3.5 million reads. Method: immunoSEQ multiplex PCR; TCRdb's copy keeps in-frame clones and lacks some. The sample has roughly 300,000 clones, approximately 14% seen once. This clone was picked up a small number of times. Its cognate antigen is unknown. The V gene is TRBV6-1, the J gene TRBJ2-5, with 7 bases that match TRBD2. This receptor was identified in a man between 25 and 39 years old in good health. Material for sequencing was central memory CD4+ T cells from blood. CDR3 nucleotide sequence: TGTGCCAGCATTCGAGGGAGGGCCTCACAGACCCAGTACTTC. Protein: CASIRGRASQTQYF.